The rows below give T cell receptor beta chains drawn from one sample of a study of CD8+ T cells in alopecia areata. Sequencing used immunoSEQ multiplex PCR; TCRdb keeps in-frame clones, though not all of them. The table includes 150,000 or so clones, over 80% detected once. The sample in question was CD8+ T cells sorted from blood, obtained at week 0. These TCRs come from a human donor with alopecia areata. CDR3s include the opening cysteine and the closing phenylalanine or tryptophan. D genes are given only for firm matches. Not every row has a clone size; where given, it reads once, few, many or a size class.

D: .
V: TRBV4-1
size: .
J: TRBJ2-6
CDR3: CASSQGMSTGFSGANVLTF
DNA: TGCGCCAGCAGCCAAGGGATGTCAACAGGCTTCTCTGGGGCCAACGTCCTGACTTTC

D: TRBD2
V: TRBV9
size: few
J: TRBJ2-1
CDR3: CASSVVVGGSYNEQFF
DNA: TGTGCCAGCAGCGTAGTGGTCGGGGGGTCGTACAATGAGCAGTTCTTC

D: TRBD2
V: TRBV10-3
size: .
J: TRBJ2-1
CDR3: CAISESTASGSTHNEQFF
DNA: TGTGCCATCAGTGAGTCGACGGCTAGCGGGAGTACCCACAATGAGCAGTTCTTC

D: TRBD2
V: TRBV5-1
size: .
J: TRBJ2-7
CDR3: CASSSATGLAYEQYF
DNA: TGCGCCAGCAGCTCAGCTACGGGACTAGCCTACGAGCAGTACTTC

D: TRBD2
V: TRBV5-4
size: once
J: TRBJ2-7
CDR3: CASSLVASGPHSYEQYF
DNA: TGTGCCAGCAGCTTGGTGGCTAGCGGGCCCCACTCCTACGAGCAGTACTTC

D: .
V: TRBV21-1
size: .
J: TRBJ2-7
CDR3: CASSSRQGGEQYF
DNA: TGTGCCAGCAGCTCGCGACAGGGGGGCGAGCAGTACTTC

D: .
V: TRBV28
size: .
J: TRBJ1-1
CDR3: CASSLRQTEAFF
DNA: TGTGCCAGCAGTTTGAGGCAGACTGAAGCTTTCTTT

D: TRBD2
V: TRBV7-9
size: few
J: TRBJ2-1
CDR3: CASSLAAGLAGGREQFF
DNA: TGTGCCAGCAGCTTAGCGGCGGGACTAGCGGGAGGGCGGGAGCAGTTCTTC

D: .
V: TRBV19
size: .
J: TRBJ2-1
CDR3: CVSSISPQSEQFF
DNA: TGTGTCAGTAGTATAAGCCCACAATCGGAGCAGTTCTTC

D: .
V: TRBV11-2
size: .
J: TRBJ1-1
CDR3: CASSLAINMNTEAFF
DNA: TGTGCCAGCAGCTTAGCGATAAACATGAACACTGAAGCTTTCTTT

D: .
V: TRBV5-6
size: few
J: TRBJ1-6
CDR3: CASSLGTAAPLHF
DNA: TGTGCCAGCAGCTTGGGGACGGCCGCACCCCTCCACTTT

D: TRBD2
V: TRBV29-1
size: .
J: TRBJ2-2
CDR3: CSVRTSGNAGELFF
DNA: TGCAGCGTCCGAACTAGCGGGAACGCCGGGGAGCTGTTTTTT

D: .
V: TRBV5-6
size: .
J: TRBJ2-3
CDR3: CASSSEVADTQYF
DNA: TGTGCCAGCAGCTCTGAGGTCGCAGATACGCAGTATTTT

D: .
V: TRBV9
size: .
J: TRBJ2-1
CDR3: CASSKEGRASSYNEQFF
DNA: TGTGCCAGCAGCAAAGAAGGGCGGGCAAGCTCCTACAATGAGCAGTTCTTC

D: .
V: TRBV13
size: .
J: TRBJ2-7
CDR3: CASRHRTGESSYEQYF
DNA: TGTGCCAGCAGGCATAGGACCGGGGAGAGCTCCTACGAGCAGTACTTC

D: .
V: TRBV5-6
size: .
J: TRBJ2-7
CDR3: CASSLGLQELSYEQYF
DNA: TGTGCCAGCAGCTTGGGGCTGCAGGAGCTCTCCTACGAGCAGTACTTC

D: .
V: TRBV7-5
size: few
J: TRBJ2-7
CDR3: CVRSIEETSATYSYEQYF
DNA: TGTGTCAGAAGCATCGAGGAAACTAGCGCAACCTACTCCTACGAGCAGTACTTC

D: .
V: TRBV27
size: once
J: TRBJ2-7
CDR3: CASSPGLAYEQYF
DNA: TGTGCCAGCAGTCCGGGACTCGCCTACGAGCAGTACTTC

D: TRBD2
V: TRBV27
size: once
J: TRBJ2-7
CDR3: CASSPGTRYEQYF
DNA: TGTGCCAGCAGTCCAGGGACTAGATACGAGCAGTACTTC

D: .
V: TRBV13
size: .
J: TRBJ1-2
CDR3: CASSQSENRVSRGYTF
DNA: TGTGCCAGCAGCCAGAGCGAGAACAGGGTTTCGAGAGGCTACACCTTC

D: .
V: TRBV7-9
size: .
J: TRBJ2-5
CDR3: CASSPSALGERKETQYF
DNA: TGTGCCAGCAGCCCCTCGGCCTTAGGGGAGCGGAAAGAGACCCAGTACTTC

D: .
V: TRBV4-1
size: .
J: TRBJ2-1
CDR3: CASSQGDLEQFF
DNA: TGCGCCAGCAGCCAAGGAGATCTGGAGCAGTTCTTC

D: .
V: TRBV18
size: .
J: TRBJ2-7
CDR3: CASSPRQGKDYEQYF
DNA: TGTGCCAGCTCACCCCGCCAGGGGAAGGACTACGAGCAGTACTTC

D: .
V: TRBV7-9
size: .
J: TRBJ2-7
CDR3: CASRAPGDSYGGQQYF
DNA: TGTGCCAGCAGAGCCCCAGGTGACAGCTACGGGGGTCAGCAGTACTTC

D: .
V: TRBV4-1
size: .
J: TRBJ2-7
CDR3: CASSQDRSRATYEQYF
DNA: TGCGCCAGCAGCCAAGATAGGTCAAGGGCCACCTACGAGCAGTACTTC

D: TRBD1
V: TRBV27
size: .
J: TRBJ2-3
CDR3: CASSSRDRGSDTQYF
DNA: TGTGCCAGCAGTTCCCGGGACAGGGGCTCAGATACGCAGTATTTT

D: TRBD1
V: TRBV19
size: .
J: TRBJ2-7
CDR3: CASSMGQGHGWQYF
DNA: TGTGCCAGTAGTATGGGACAGGGCCATGGGTGGCAGTACTTC

D: TRBD2
V: TRBV2
size: .
J: TRBJ2-1
CDR3: CASPLGLAGGPGQFF
DNA: TGTGCCAGCCCCCTAGGACTAGCGGGAGGGCCAGGGCAGTTCTTC

D: .
V: TRBV19
size: .
J: TRBJ1-1
CDR3: CASDLEGQNTEAFF
DNA: TGTGCCAGTGACTTGGAGGGCCAGAACACTGAAGCTTTCTTT

D: .
V: TRBV29-1
size: .
J: TRBJ1-2
CDR3: CSVDRGARGYTF
DNA: TGCAGCGTTGACCGGGGAGCCCGGGGCTACACCTTC

D: .
V: TRBV13
size: .
J: TRBJ2-1
CDR3: CASSYRDEQFF
DNA: TGTGCCAGCAGCTACCGGGACGAGCAGTTCTTC

D: .
V: TRBV27
size: few
J: TRBJ2-1
CDR3: CASSLLSSYNEQFF
DNA: TGTGCCAGCAGTTTGTTGAGCTCCTACAATGAGCAGTTCTTC

D: .
V: TRBV9
size: .
J: TRBJ2-7
CDR3: CASGGVHEQYF
DNA: TGTGCCAGCGGAGGCGTCCACGAGCAGTACTTC

D: TRBD2
V: TRBV27
size: .
J: TRBJ2-7
CDR3: CASSRAGGAAYEQYF
DNA: TGTGCCAGCAGTCGTGCGGGGGGAGCAGCCTACGAGCAGTACTTC

D: .
V: TRBV9
size: .
J: TRBJ2-5
CDR3: CASSVGVARGQETQYF
DNA: TGTGCCAGCAGCGTAGGGGTAGCGAGAGGTCAAGAGACCCAGTACTTC

D: .
V: TRBV19
size: .
J: TRBJ1-4
CDR3: CASSIWQAEKLFF
DNA: TGTGCCAGTAGTATTTGGCAGGCTGAAAAACTGTTTTTT

D: .
V: TRBV14
size: .
J: TRBJ2-7
CDR3: CASSQQGLAYEQYF
DNA: TGTGCCAGCAGCCAACAGGGTCTCGCCTACGAGCAGTACTTC

D: TRBD1
V: TRBV6-1
size: .
J: TRBJ2-1
CDR3: CASSEETGWNEQFF
DNA: TGTGCCAGCAGCGAGGAGACAGGGTGGAATGAGCAGTTCTTC

D: TRBD2
V: TRBV30
size: .
J: TRBJ2-3
CDR3: CAWSVLLAATDTQYF
DNA: TGTGCCTGGAGTGTACTACTAGCGGCCACAGATACGCAGTATTTT

D: TRBD2
V: TRBV7-2
size: .
J: TRBJ2-7
CDR3: CASSRGLRAYEQYF
DNA: TGTGCCAGCAGCCGGGGACTAAGGGCCTACGAGCAGTACTTC

D: .
V: TRBV7-9
size: .
J: TRBJ1-1
CDR3: CASSSGPTEAFF
DNA: TGTGCCAGCAGCTCAGGACCCACTGAAGCTTTCTTT

D: .
V: TRBV4-1
size: .
J: TRBJ1-1
CDR3: CASSQEGGNTEAFF
DNA: TGCGCCAGCAGCCAAGAAGGGGGGAACACTGAAGCTTTCTTT

D: TRBD2
V: TRBV4-1
size: once
J: TRBJ2-2
CDR3: CASSQFYGRTGELFF
DNA: TGCGCCAGCAGCCAATTCTACGGGAGGACCGGGGAGCTGTTTTTT

D: .
V: TRBV27
size: .
J: TRBJ2-5
CDR3: CASSFQGGTQYF
DNA: TGTGCCAGCAGTTTCCAAGGGGGGACCCAGTACTTC

D: TRBD2
V: TRBV9
size: .
J: TRBJ2-1
CDR3: CASSGPGLAVAHEQFF
DNA: TGTGCCAGCAGCGGACCGGGACTAGCTGTTGCCCATGAGCAGTTCTTC

D: .
V: TRBV27
size: .
J: TRBJ1-6
CDR3: CASSFKRGNSPLHF
DNA: TGTGCCAGCAGTTTTAAACGGGGCAATTCACCCCTCCACTTT

D: .
V: TRBV30
size: .
J: TRBJ2-1
CDR3: CAWSVGLNEQFF
DNA: TGTGCCTGGAGTGTGGGTCTGAATGAGCAGTTCTTC

D: .
V: TRBV5-4
size: once
J: TRBJ2-1
CDR3: CASSWGYNEQFF
DNA: TGTGCCAGCAGCTGGGGTTACAATGAGCAGTTCTTC

D: TRBD1
V: TRBV7-7
size: .
J: TRBJ1-1
CDR3: CASSHPVPGQGYTEAFF
DNA: TGTGCCAGCAGCCACCCAGTCCCGGGACAGGGGTACACTGAAGCTTTCTTT

D: .
V: TRBV5-1
size: .
J: TRBJ1-2
CDR3: CASSSRPTCSRCGYTF
DNA: TGCGCCAGCAGCTCCCGCCCAACGTGTTCCCGTTGTGGCTACACCTTC

D: TRBD1
V: TRBV4-1
size: .
J: TRBJ2-1
CDR3: CASTTRGPTDRDSYNEQFF
DNA: TGCGCCAGCACCACAAGAGGCCCGACCGACAGGGACTCCTACAATGAGCAGTTCTTC

D: TRBD2
V: TRBV5-1
size: .
J: TRBJ2-5
CDR3: CASSPGTSGQETQYF
DNA: TGCGCCAGCAGCCCGGGGACTAGCGGTCAAGAGACCCAGTACTTC

D: .
V: TRBV5-4
size: .
J: TRBJ2-5
CDR3: CASTLSNQETQYF
DNA: TGTGCCAGCACCCTGTCGAACCAAGAGACCCAGTACTTC

D: .
V: TRBV27
size: .
J: TRBJ2-7
CDR3: CASSLSIEGLTGEQYF
DNA: TGTGCCAGCAGTTTATCGATCGAAGGACTCACGGGCGAGCAGTACTTC

D: TRBD2
V: TRBV6-5
size: .
J: TRBJ2-7
CDR3: CASSFGSGAYEQYF
DNA: TGTGCCAGCAGTTTTGGTAGCGGGGCCTACGAGCAGTACTTC

D: .
V: TRBV30
size: .
J: TRBJ2-3
CDR3: CAWSVRVGRDTQYF
DNA: TGTGCCTGGAGTGTCAGGGTGGGGAGAGATACGCAGTATTTT

D: TRBD1
V: TRBV6-5
size: once
J: TRBJ2-7
CDR3: CASSYSGTAYEQYF
DNA: TGTGCCAGCAGTTACTCAGGGACAGCCTACGAGCAGTACTTC